Below are 22 T cell receptor beta chains sequenced from a single sample in a study of blood T cells in healthy people across ages. Sample-barcoded 5' priming and a J-beta primer mix drove a second PCR of roughly 6 to 12 cycles. In TCRdb, the 5' RACE reads were re-called with MiXCR into one record per CDR3 protein. Of around 1.7 million distinct CDR3 sequences listed, roughly 27% are singletons. Sequencing input: blood. The receptors originated from a woman aged 25 to 39 in good health.

The chain joins TRBV7-9 to TRBJ1-5; maybe TRBD1 (5 bases). Germline V lookup: CDR1 SEHNR, CDR2 FQNEAQ (reference sequence). V lost 2 bases to trimming and J lost 6 bases, with 11 bases between them. This CDR3 contains 14 residues. This chain's CDR3 is CASSLTGDAQPQHF. Here the CDR3 DNA reads TGTGCCAGCAGCTTAACTGGGGACGCTCAGCCCCAGCATTTT.

The count of this clonotype is one. CDR3 amino acids: CASTLRGTSGRGTDTQYF. The CDR3 bases are TGTGCCAGCACCCTCCGCGGGACTAGCGGGAGAGGCACAGATACGCAGTATTTT. V is TRBV6-1 and J is TRBJ2-3; 14 bases are shared with TRBD2. The V gene's germline CDR1 is MNHNS and CDR2 SASEGT. The CDR3 loop spans 18 amino acids. The V segment lost 7 bases and the J segment 1 base; nucleotides outside the gene matches: 10.

J is TRBJ2-3 and V is TRBV5-1; 12 bases match TRBD2. Germline CDR1 and CDR2: SGHRS and YFSETQ. The junction had 4 bases not matched to a gene; V was cut back by 0 bases and J by 5 bases. The CDR3 consists of 16 residues. CDR3 sequence (DNA): TGCGCCAGCAGCTTGGATACTAGCGGGGGGCAAGATACGCAGTATTTT. Translation gives CASSLDTSGGQDTQYF.

This clonotype was seen just once. Its ends do not fully match the called genes, so a read error is possible. This chain uses TRBV7-9 with TRBJ2-7; 7 bases map to TRBD2. Germline V gene lookup returns CDR1 SEHNR and CDR2 FQNEAQ (reference sequence). This CDR3 has 14 residues. CDR3 amino acids: CACSLGRGVGEQYF. The CDR3 region has the DNA TGTGCCTGCAGCTTAGGACGGGGGGTAGGCGAGCAGTACTTC.

This clonotype has only one observation. The chain has TRBV3-1 and TRBJ2-1, with D possibly called TRBD1 or TRBD2 (5 bases each). The V end was cut by 3 bases, the J end by 4 bases, with 13 bases between. This CDR3 has 15 amino acids. Looked up from germline, CDR1 is LGHDT and CDR2 is YNNKEL (reference sequence). The CDR3 sequence is CASSQGETVYNEQFF. DNA for the CDR3: TGTGCCAGCAGCCAGGGGGAAACAGTTTACAATGAGCAGTTCTTC.

This clonotype occurred a few times. This rearrangement joins TRBV5-1 to TRBJ2-7; no clear D. Germline CDR1 is SGHRS and CDR2 is YFSETQ. This CDR3 is built from 13 residues. Trimming stripped 0 bases from V and 6 bases from J, with 10 bases between. Here the CDR3 reads CASSLGNRREQYF. DNA of the CDR3: TGCGCCAGCAGCTTGGGGAACCGTCGCGAGCAGTACTTC. Full variable domain (rest looked up from reference TRBV5-1 and TRBJ2-7): KAGVTQTPRYLIKTRGQQVTLSCSPISGHRSVSWYQQTPGQGLQFLFEYFSETQRNKGNFPGRFSGRQFSNSRSEMNVSTLELGDSALYLCASSLGNRREQYFGPGTRLTVT.

This clonotype was seen ten or more times. The gene calls are TRBV20-1 and TRBJ2-3; 8 positions match TRBD2. The CDR3 runs to 13 residues. The V segment lost 6 bases and the J segment 6 bases; nucleotides outside the gene matches: 8. Per germline, CDR1 DFQATT and CDR2 SNEGSKA (reference sequence). DNA of the CDR3: TGCAGTGCAAGTAGCGGGATGGGCGATACGCAGTATTTT. The encoded protein is CSASSGMGDTQYF.

This clonotype showed up just a few times. The chain has TRBV5-1 and TRBJ2-3; no clear D gene. The V gene lost 7 bases and the J gene lost 2 bases, with 17 bases spanning the gap. Germline CDR1 reads SGHRS; CDR2 reads YFSETQ. The CDR3 is made up of 15 amino acids. The CDR3 loop reads CASRYSSAFTDTQYF. The CDR3 DNA reads as TGCGCCAGCCGTTACTCCTCAGCCTTCACAGATACGCAGTATTTT.

The chain couples TRBV30 to TRBJ2-7, with a tentative D call TRBD1 (5 bases). With the DNA end fitting TRBJ2-5 better, the J assignment may be wrong. The CDR3 is 12 residues long. Germline assignment: CDR1 GTSNPN and CDR2 SVGIG (reference sequence). The CDR3 nucleotides read TGTGCCTGGATCGCAGGGCCTGAGACCCAGTACTTC. Residues: CAWIAGPETQYF.

This clonotype was detected only a few times. This chain uses TRBV6-9 with TRBJ2-4; D remains ambiguous. The J call is in doubt because the DNA end fits TRBJ2-7 better. Per germline, CDR1 MNHGY and CDR2 SVAAGI. This CDR3 spans 14 amino acids. In nucleotides, the CDR3 is TGTGCCAGCAGTTACGTATATCAATCGGGCGAGCAGTACTTC. Translation gives CASSYVYQSGEQYF.

This chain joins TRBV12-3 or TRBV12-4 and TRBJ1-1, with 7 bases lining up with TRBD1. The V and J ends lost 4 bases and 5 bases, in that order; junction bases with no gene match: 7. CDR3 length: 14 residues. In nucleotides, the CDR3 is TGTGCCAGCAGTTCCACAGGGGTGCGGACTGAAGCTTTCTTT. Amino acid sequence: CASSSTGVRTEAFF.

Comments on this clonotype: A much bigger clone sits one base away, suggesting this may be a read error. This chain joins TRBV6-2 or TRBV6-3 and TRBJ2-1, with a weak D call TRBD1 (6 bases). Germline V gene sequence: CDR1 MNHEY, CDR2 SVGEGT. The CDR3 runs to 12 residues. V lost 5 bases to trimming and J lost 12 bases, with 14 bases between them. CDR3 in DNA: TGTGCCAGCAGTCCTCACAGGGTAAGGCAGTTCTTC. Encoded protein: CASSPHRVRQFF.

The rearrangement joins TRBV11-2 to TRBJ2-7; 12 nucleotides match TRBD1. The CDR3 is 16 residues long. The ends lost 5 bases at V and 7 bases at J; junction bases unmatched: 12. CDR1 SGHAT and CDR2 FQNNGV come from the germline V gene. CDR3 sequence reads: CASSLFWDRGPWEQYF. The CDR3 DNA follows: TGTGCCAGCAGCCTCTTTTGGGACAGGGGGCCGTGGGAGCAGTACTTC. The full variable domain, with the rest looked up from reference TRBV11-2 and TRBJ2-7, is EAGVAQSPRYKIIEKRQSVAFWCNPISGHATLYWYQQILGQGPKLLIQFQNNGVVDDSQLPKDRFSAERLKGVDSTLKIQPAKLEDSAVYLCASSLFWDRGPWEQYFGPGTRLTVT.

This clonotype appeared many times. This chain connects TRBV7-2 to TRBJ2-3; D gene unclear. The germline V gene has CDR1 SGHTA and CDR2 FQGNSA. This CDR3 has 16 residues. Trimming left V 1 base short and J 1 base short, with 12 bases between. CDR3 region: CASSLVRMVGTDTQYF. CDR3 coding DNA: TGTGCCAGCAGCTTAGTAAGGATGGTGGGCACAGATACGCAGTATTTT.

This clonotype was observed a few times. The chain uses TRBV10-2 and TRBJ2-1; D tentatively reads TRBD1 or TRBD2 (5 bases each). Germline-derived CDR1 and CDR2 are WSHSY and SAAADI. The CDR3 runs 12 residues. With 5 bases removed from V and 10 bases from J, the gap between germline ends came to 12 bases. CDR3 region: CASSHREGEQFF. The CDR3 bases are TGCGCCAGCAGTCATCGAGAGGGGGAGCAGTTCTTC.

Details on this clonotype: A read error may produce the germline difference seen at one junction end. The genes are TRBV12-3 or TRBV12-4 and TRBJ1-2, with unresolved D. This CDR3 is 12 amino acids long. For the CDR3, the DNA is TGTGTCAGCAGTTTAAGGCAGCTTGGCTACACCTTC. It yields the protein CVSSLRQLGYTF.

This clonotype was counted between two and nine times. One junction end does not reproduce the germline sequence, and a read error may be involved. V gene TRBV14 combines with J gene TRBJ2-1; TRBD1 matches 10 bases. The CDR3 covers 18 residues. Per germline, CDR1 SGHDN and CDR2 FVKESK. CDR3 amino acids: CASSLRSGTGAHINQQFF. The CDR3 bases are TGTGCCAGCAGCTTAAGAAGCGGGACAGGGGCCCATATCAATCAGCAGTTCTTC.

The table lists this clonotype with a count of one. The chain employs TRBV28 and TRBJ1-2, with D unclear. Trimming stripped 10 bases from V and 7 bases from J, with 13 bases between. Germline V gene sequence: CDR1 MDHEN, CDR2 SYDVKM. The CDR3 has 11 amino acids. The CDR3 DNA reads as TGTGCCACCTCACCCGTCTTTGGCTACACCTTC. Its protein product is CATSPVFGYTF.

This rearrangement joins TRBV12-5 to TRBJ2-7; 11 bases fit TRBD2. The V and J ends lost 6 bases and 6 bases, in that order; junction bases with no gene match: 7. The CDR3 is 14 residues long. Looked up from germline, CDR1 is LGHNT and CDR2 is FRNRAP. CDR3 sequence: CASGPGLAVREQYF. The CDR3 DNA reads as TGTGCTAGTGGACCGGGACTAGCGGTCCGCGAGCAGTACTTC.

A few counts support this clonotype. The V and J genes are TRBV19 and TRBJ2-4, with TRBD1 matching 7 bases. CDR1 LNHDA and CDR2 SQIVND come from the germline V gene (reference sequence). CDR3 size: 13 residues. The V segment lost 6 bases and the J segment 8 bases; nucleotides outside the gene matches: 7. CDR3 in DNA: TGTGCCAGTAGGGAAAACAGGGGACACATTCAGTACTTC. Translation: CASRENRGHIQYF.

The chain joins TRBV12-3 or TRBV12-4 to TRBJ1-5; tentatively, D is TRBD1 (5 bases). This CDR3 spans 15 amino acids. V was pared by 1 base and J by 6 bases, with 13 bases between. In nucleotides, the CDR3 is TGTGCCAGCAGTTTAGGGGGGGACCGTATTCAGCCCCAGCATTTT. This encodes CASSLGGDRIQPQHF.

This clonotype was counted a single time. An end of the junction differs from the germline gene, which may be a read error. The chain employs TRBV9 and TRBJ2-7, with 8 bases lining up with TRBD2. Germline loops: CDR1 SGDLS, CDR2 YYNGEE. The CDR3 totals 17 residues. The CDR3 loop is CAGSASPGGPSSYEQYF. The CDR3 nucleotides read TGTGCCGGCAGCGCTTCCCCGGGGGGGCCCAGCTCCTACGAGCAGTACTTC.